These T cell receptor beta chains were read from a single sample in a study of blood T cells in healthy people across ages. TCRdb re-derived calls from the 5' RACE reads in MiXCR, one entry per CDR3 protein. In the table there are 550,000 to 650,000 distinct CDR3 sequences, about 26% of which are singletons. Separately, the same data were catalogued under a study of T cells of mothers and their children.

Sequenced input: blood. These receptors all stem from a boy between 2 and 10 years old in good health. Each CDR3 is given with its conserved first and last residue. D genes are given only for firm matches. Clone size is shown for a subset of rows, as once, few, many or a class of expanded clone.

V	D	J	size	DNA	CDR3
TRBV12-3/TRBV12-4	NA	TRBJ2-1	NA	TGTGCCAGCAGTACCCTCAATGAGCAGTTCTTC	CASSTLNEQFF
TRBV10-2	TRBD2	TRBJ2-3	NA	TGCGCCAGCAGTGAAGCGGGGTATCGGACAGATACGCAGTATTTT	CASSEAGYRTDTQYF
TRBV7-2	NA	TRBJ2-7	few	TGTGCCAGCAGCCGACAGGTTGTCTACGAGCAGTACTTC	CASSRQVVYEQYF
TRBV10-3	TRBD2	TRBJ2-3	NA	TGTGCCATCAGACCTAGCGGGGGGGCTTCCACAGATACGCAGTATTTT	CAIRPSGGASTDTQYF
TRBV6-5	TRBD2	TRBJ2-5	NA	TGTGCCAGCAAGAAGCGGGAGCGGGTCAAGACCCAGTACTTC	CASKKRERVKTQYF
TRBV7-2	NA	TRBJ1-6	few	TGTGCCAGCAGCCCCCAGGCGGCCTCGAATTCACCCCTCCACTTT	CASSPQAASNSPLHF
TRBV7-9	TRBD2	TRBJ2-1	NA	TGTGCCAGCAGCTTTCCGGGACTAGCGGGAGGAAATGAGCAGTTCTTC	CASSFPGLAGGNEQFF
TRBV20-1	TRBD1	TRBJ1-1	NA	TGCAGTGCTATCCGTAGCCACAGGGGGCTTAGGGACACTGAAGCTTTCTTT	CSAIRSHRGLRDTEAFF
TRBV20-1	NA	TRBJ2-5	NA	TGCAGTGCTCAACCCAGGGGTCTGTCGGAGACCCAGTACTTC	CSAQPRGLSETQYF
TRBV3-1	NA	TRBJ1-2	NA	TGTGCCAGCAGCCAAGATTCGGGCAGGCGAAACTATGGCTACACCTTC	CASSQDSGRRNYGYTF
TRBV12-3/TRBV12-4	NA	TRBJ2-1	NA	TGTGCCAGCAGCCCTCTATCGGGGGCGAACAATGAGCAGTTCTTC	CASSPLSGANNEQFF
TRBV18	NA	TRBJ1-3	few	TGTGCCAGCTTCCTTCAGCCTTCCTCTGGAAACACCATATATTTT	CASFLQPSSGNTIYF
TRBV6-1	TRBD1	TRBJ2-3	NA	TGTGCCAGCCAGGGACAGGCGTCTTATACAGATACGCAGTATTTT	CASQGQASYTDTQYF
TRBV11-2	TRBD2	TRBJ2-1	NA	TGTGCCAGCAGGGCCGGGACTAGCGGGAGATCACATGAGCAGTTCTTC	CASRAGTSGRSHEQFF
TRBV6-6	TRBD1	TRBJ1-4	NA	TGTGCCAGCAGTCGGGGGACAGGAGCCTATGAAAAACTGTTTTTT	CASSRGTGAYEKLFF
TRBV5-1	TRBD2	TRBJ2-7	few	TGCGCCAGCAGCCCCCGACTAGCGGGAGCTGTTGAGCAGTACTTC	CASSPRLAGAVEQYF
TRBV9	NA	TRBJ2-3	few	TGTGCCAGCAGCGTAGAGGGGGGGCGCGCAGATACGCAGTATTTT	CASSVEGGRADTQYF
TRBV11-2	TRBD1	TRBJ1-2	NA	TGTGCCAGCAGCTTAGATACTAGACAGGGCTATGGCTACACCTTC	CASSLDTRQGYGYTF
TRBV12-3/TRBV12-4	NA	TRBJ2-1	NA	TGTGCCAGCAGGCCGGAATGGACAGCCTACAATGAGCAGTTCTTC	CASRPEWTAYNEQFF
TRBV4-1	TRBD2	TRBJ2-6	NA	TGCGCCAGCAGCCAAGGGTTGACTAGCGGGAGACATGGGGCCAACGTCCTGACTTTC	CASSQGLTSGRHGANVLTF
TRBV6-2/TRBV6-3	TRBD2	TRBJ2-5	NA	TGTGCCAGCACCTCACCGACTAGCACGAGGGAGCAGTACTTC	CASTSPTSTREQYF
TRBV10-3	NA	TRBJ2-7	NA	TGTGCCAGTACCGGGAACCTCGACGAGCAGTACTTC	CASTGNLDEQYF
TRBV5-1	NA	TRBJ1-1	few	TGCGCCAGCAGCCGACGGGGGTTGAACACTGAAGCTTTCTTT	CASSRRGLNTEAFF
TRBV5-3	TRBD1	TRBJ2-7	NA	TGTGCCAGAACCCCGGGACAGGACTACGAGCAGTACTTC	CARTPGQDYEQYF
TRBV7-3	NA	TRBJ2-1	NA	TGTGCCAGCAGCTTAACCGGGGGCGGCTACAATGAGCAGTTCTTC	CASSLTGGGYNEQFF
TRBV12-3/TRBV12-4	TRBD2	TRBJ2-7	few	TGTGCCAGCAGGCTAGCGGGAGAACTCTACGAGCAGTACTTC	CASRLAGELYEQYF
TRBV18	NA	TRBJ2-2	few	TGTGCCAGCTCACCACCGCTGGGTGCCGGGGAGCTGTTTTTT	CASSPPLGAGELFF
TRBV5-8	NA	TRBJ1-4	NA	TGTGCCAGCAGCCCAACGGGATTACAACGGGAAAAACTGTTTTTT	CASSPTGLQREKLFF
TRBV5-1	NA	TRBJ2-2	NA	TGCGCCAGCAGCTTGGACAGGAGGAACACCGGGGAGCTGTTTTTT	CASSLDRRNTGELFF
TRBV7-2	TRBD2	TRBJ2-7	NA	TGTGCCAGCAGCCAAACTAGCGGGATGTACGAGCAGTACTTC	CASSQTSGMYEQYF
TRBV29-1	NA	TRBJ2-5	few	TGCGGCGTTCTCGGACTACTTGGGGGGACCCAGTACTTC	CGVLGLLGGTQYF
TRBV7-6	TRBD1	TRBJ1-2	NA	TGTGCCAGCAGCACCTGGACAGGCGGCTACACCTTC	CASSTWTGGYTF
TRBV14	NA	TRBJ2-7	few	TGTGCCAGCAGCCACCCCCGGGGGAACTTCTACGAGCAGTACTTC	CASSHPRGNFYEQYF
TRBV5-5	NA	TRBJ2-2	few	TGTGCCAGCAGCCTGGGAGTACATAACACCGGGGAGCTGTTTTTT	CASSLGVHNTGELFF
TRBV7-2	NA	TRBJ2-7	NA	TGTGCCAGCAGCTTGGTAGGGGGGAAGTACGAGCAGTACTTC	CASSLVGGKYEQYF
TRBV9	NA	TRBJ1-4	NA	TGTGCCAGCAGTAGGGGGGCAGCTAATGAAAAACTGTTTTTT	CASSRGAANEKLFF
TRBV12-3/TRBV12-4	NA	TRBJ2-5	NA	TGTGCCAGCAGTTCTCGGTTCATTGCGAGGGGTCAAGAGACCCAGTACTTC	CASSSRFIARGQETQYF
TRBV27	TRBD2	TRBJ2-1	few	TGTGCCAGCATGTTAGCGGGGGCGAGCTCCTACAATGAGCAGTTCTTC	CASMLAGASSYNEQFF
TRBV20-1	NA	TRBJ1-5	NA	TGCAGTGCCCTTAAGGCGGATCCTCGGAATCAGCCCCAGCATTTT	CSALKADPRNQPQHF
TRBV7-8	NA	TRBJ1-2	few	TGTGCCAGCAGCTCCGGCGAACGGGGCTACACCTTC	CASSSGERGYTF
TRBV10-2	TRBD2	TRBJ2-2	few	TGCGCCAGCAGTCCCTTTAGCGGGTCTCACACCGGGGAGCTGTTTTTT	CASSPFSGSHTGELFF